One and the same sample provided the 23 T cell receptor beta chains below, sequenced in a study of vaccination effects on CD4 cells after COVID-19. Antigen specificity for these receptors is unknown. Profiled with immunoSEQ multiplex PCR; TCRdb holds only in-frame clones, not every one. This table has about 33,000 clones, approximately 76% appearing once. Under the ViraFEST assay, PBMC were stimulated with viral peptide pools so that antigen-specific CD4+ T cells expanded. Sequencing was performed afterwards. CD4+ T cell isolation took place after 10 days of culture. All study participants received two doses of BNT162b2 or mRNA-1273 vaccine. This specimen consisted of CD4+ T cells from PBMCs cultured with HCoV-229E spike peptides, obtained after COVID-19 vaccination. The receptors come from a human donor who received a COVID-19 vaccine.

The V gene is TRBV18, the J gene TRBJ2-7; 7 positions match TRBD1. The CDR3 covers 13 residues. Per the germline V gene, CDR1 is KGHSH and CDR2 is LQKENI. J was trimmed by 3 bases and V by 6 bases; bases with no gene match: 5. The CDR3 protein is CASSGTALYEQYF. CDR3 nucleotides: TGTGCCAGCTCCGGGACAGCCCTCTACGAGCAGTACTTC.

CDR3 protein: CATGEDTGELFF. CDR3 DNA: TGTGCCACGGGGGAGGACACCGGGGAGCTGTTTTTT. The genes are TRBV3-1 (or the pseudogene TRBV3-2) and TRBJ2-2; D is possibly TRBD2 (6 bases). The germline V gene encodes CDR1 LGHDT and CDR2 YNNKEL (reference sequence). This CDR3 contains 12 residues. V shed 10 bases and J shed 3 bases, with 9 bases lying between them.

This sequence joins TRBV18 and TRBJ1-1; TRBD1 agrees at 7 bases. This CDR3 is 13 amino acids long. Germline CDR1 reads KGHSH; CDR2 reads LQKENI. Trimming removed 3 bases from V and 4 bases from J; junction bases left unmatched: 2. CDR3 in amino acids: CASSPQGVTEAFF. The CDR3 DNA reads TGTGCCAGCTCACCGCAGGGGGTCACTGAAGCTTTCTTT. Full variable domain (missing parts from reference TRBV18 and TRBJ1-1): NAGVMQNPRHLVRRRGQEARLRCSPMKGHSHVYWYRQLPEEGLKFMVYLQKENIIDESGMPKERFSAEFPKEGPSILRIQQVVRGDSAAYFCASSPQGVTEAFFGQGTRLTVV.

This clone was counted once. The rearrangement links TRBV3-1 (or the pseudogene TRBV3-2) to TRBJ1-6; maybe TRBD1 (5 bases). In germline, CDR1 is LGHDT, CDR2 YNNKEL (reference sequence). This CDR3 region has 15 residues. V dropped 1 base and J dropped 8 bases, with 12 bases sitting between them. CDR3 in amino acids: CASSQGGPLDSPLHF. CDR3 bases: TGTGCCAGCAGCCAAGGGGGCCCCTTGGATTCACCCCTCCACTTT.

The V gene is TRBV4-2, the J gene TRBJ2-7; 12 bases fit TRBD2. Germline CDR1 is LGHNA and CDR2 is YNFKEQ. Germline trimming cut 4 bases from V and 1 base from J; bases unmatched to any gene: 2. This CDR3 has 15 amino acids. The CDR3 loop is CASSPGTSGSYEQYF. The CDR3 nucleotides read TGTGCCAGCAGCCCCGGGACTAGCGGGTCCTACGAGCAGTACTTC.

This clone was picked up a small number of times. The chain links TRBV29-1 to TRBJ2-4; a weak D match, TRBD2 (6 bases). V lost 0 bases and J lost 2, with 8 bases in between. Per the germline V gene, CDR1 is SQVTM and CDR2 is ANQGSEA. The CDR3 runs to 14 residues. CDR3 amino acids: CSVEEAGTKNIQYF. DNA for the CDR3: TGCAGCGTTGAAGAGGCGGGAACCAAAAACATTCAGTACTTC. Using reference TRBV29-1 and TRBJ2-4 for the parts outside the CDR3, the full variable domain is SAVISQKPSRDICQRGTSLTIQCQVDSQVTMMFWYRQQPGQSLTLIATANQGSEATYESGFVIDKFPISRPNLTFSTLTVSNMSPEDSSIYLCSVEEAGTKNIQYFGAGTRLSVL.

The J gene is TRBJ1-1, the V gene TRBV9; 8 bases line up with TRBD1. This CDR3 has 17 amino acids. V lost 0 bases, J lost 3 bases, and 10 bases stayed unmatched. Germline V lookup: CDR1 SGDLS, CDR2 YYNGEE. The CDR3 region is CASSVASGGRGHTEAFF. In DNA, the CDR3 is TGTGCCAGCAGCGTAGCTTCGGGGGGCAGGGGGCACACTGAAGCTTTCTTT.

The gene calls are TRBV6-5 and TRBJ2-7; TRBD1 matches 7 bases. Germline V gives CDR1 MNHEY, CDR2 SVGAGI. V lost 0 bases, J lost 6 bases, and 8 bases stayed unmatched. This CDR3 is 15 amino acids long. The DNA for the CDR3 is TGTGCCAGCAGTTACTCGACAGGGCGTGCGGCCGAGCAGTACTTC. It specifies CASSYSTGRAAEQYF.

The chain combines TRBV9 with TRBJ2-2; the match to TRBD2 covers 10 bases. Germline V gene lookup returns CDR1 SGDLS and CDR2 YYNGEE. V lost 4 bases, J lost 1 base, and 7 bases stayed unmatched. The CDR3 covers 17 residues. DNA for the CDR3: TGTGCCAGCAGCCAACCCGGGACTAGCGTGAACACCGGGGAGCTGTTTTTT. Translating gives CASSQPGTSVNTGELFF.

This sequence joins TRBV7-9 and TRBJ1-2, with D hard to call. Trimming removed 5 bases from V and 8 bases from J, with 18 bases in between. There are 14 residues in the CDR3. Germline V gives CDR1 SEHNR, CDR2 FQNEAQ (reference sequence). In DNA form, the CDR3 reads TGTGCCAGCAGCCGAACACCGACCCCCGTCGGCTACACCTTC. This encodes CASSRTPTPVGYTF.

This rearrangement joins TRBV19 to TRBJ2-3; no firm D call. CDR3 length: 16 amino acids. V was shortened by 2 bases and J by 0 bases, with 12 bases between the two germline ends. The germline V gene has CDR1 LNHDA and CDR2 SQIVND (reference sequence). Here the CDR3 reads CASSIYGVSSTDTQYF. The CDR3 DNA sequence: TGTGCCAGTAGTATATATGGGGTGTCTAGCACAGATACGCAGTATTTT.

This clone occurred a few times. The chain recombines TRBV25-1 with TRBJ1-4; D uncertain. The CDR3 consists of 13 residues. The germline CDR1 and CDR2 sequences are MGHDK and SYGVNS. Trimming shortened V by 1 base and J by 8 bases, and 8 bases separated the two germline ends. The CDR3 spells CASSEWVGEKLFF. In nucleotides, the CDR3 is TGTGCCAGCAGTGAATGGGTAGGGGAAAAACTGTTTTTT.

This clone appeared a few times. The chain carries TRBV3-1 (or the pseudogene TRBV3-2) and TRBJ1-1; tentative D call: TRBD1 (5 bases). V was trimmed by 5 bases and J by 4 bases, leaving 11 bases between them. The CDR3 totals 13 residues. CDR1 is LGHDT and CDR2 is YNNKEL in the germline V gene (reference sequence). CDR3 nucleotides: TGTGCCAGCAGCGGTACGGGGGGCACTGAAGCTTTCTTT. Translation gives CASSGTGGTEAFF.

This clone has just one count. This chain links TRBV19 with TRBJ1-2; D not resolved. The ends were cut back, 3 bases at V and 14 bases at J, with 19 bases in the middle. CDR1 is LNHDA and CDR2 is SQIVND in the germline V gene (reference sequence). The CDR3 extends over 13 amino acids. The CDR3 region is CASSMQTGLGDTF. The CDR3 DNA is TGTGCCAGTAGTATGCAAACCGGGCTCGGGGATACCTTC.

Comment on this clone: This same CDR3 is encoded by further DNA sequences in the sample. The J gene is TRBJ1-2, the V gene TRBV6-5; D perhaps matches TRBD1 (6 bases). Germline CDR1 MNHEY, CDR2 SVGAGI. The V and J ends lost 4 bases and 1 base respectively, with 13 bases between them. This CDR3 is 15 amino acids long. CDR3 region: CASSLRRTDNYGYTF. CDR3 coding DNA: TGTGCCAGCAGTTTACGACGGACAGATAACTATGGCTACACCTTC.

The chain's CDR3 is CASSLTRTGSTDEQYF. Here the CDR3 DNA reads TGTGCCAGCAGCCTGACTCGGACAGGGAGTACCGACGAGCAGTACTTC. The rearrangement links TRBV11-3 to TRBJ2-7; 8 bases agree with TRBD1. CDR3 size: 16 residues. V lost 5 bases, J lost 5 bases, and 14 bases stayed unmatched. Germline assignment: CDR1 SGHNT and CDR2 YENEEA. Filled out from reference TRBV11-3 and TRBJ2-7, the complete variable domain reads EAGVVQSPRYKIIEKKQPVAFWCNPISGHNTLYWYLQNLGQGPELLIRYENEEAVDDSQLPKDRFSAERLKGVDSTLKIQPAELGDSAVYLCASSLTRTGSTDEQYFGPGTRLTVT.

In this sample, this clone turned up once. The chain uses TRBV5-8 and TRBJ2-1, with D tentatively TRBD2 (6 bases). The CDR3 is made up of 16 amino acids. Germline V CDR1 and CDR2: SGHTS, YDEGEE. Trimming stripped 2 bases from V and 5 bases from J, with 17 bases between. CDR3 amino acids: CASSFYYGTGDNEQFF. CDR3 bases: TGTGCCAGCAGCTTCTACTACGGGACGGGAGACAATGAGCAGTTCTTC.

This chain links TRBV6-6 with TRBJ2-1; D gene uncertain. The CDR3 spans 14 residues. Germline CDR1 MNHNY, CDR2 SVGAGI (reference sequence). V lost 6 bases to trimming and J lost 2 bases, with 11 bases between them. For the CDR3, the DNA is TGTGCCAGCAGCCCTCCGGTGGCCTACAATGAGCAGTTCTTC. Translating it yields CASSPPVAYNEQFF.

The chain links TRBV6-5 to TRBJ1-6; unclear D gene. There are 14 residues in the CDR3. The germline gives CDR1 MNHEY, CDR2 SVGAGI. V was shortened by 0 bases and J by 13 bases, with 13 bases between the two germline ends. The CDR3: CASSYSNAEYPLHF. Written as DNA, the CDR3 is TGTGCCAGCAGTTACTCTAACGCTGAGTATCCCCTCCACTTT.

The chain links TRBV18 to TRBJ2-1, with TRBD2 as a possible D gene (5 bases). From germline, CDR1 is KGHSH and CDR2 LQKENI. Trimming removed 0 bases from V and 10 bases from J, with 13 bases in between. The length of the CDR3 is 14 residues. CDR3 in DNA: TGTGCCAGCTCACCACCGTATTCGGGGAAAGAGCAGTTCTTC. Its translation is CASSPPYSGKEQFF.

This chain joins TRBV3-1 (or the pseudogene TRBV3-2) and TRBJ1-1; 7 bases match TRBD1. CDR3 length equals 15 residues. V dropped 2 bases and J dropped 4; count of bases not matched to a gene: 7. Germline CDR1 LGHDT, CDR2 YNNKEL (reference sequence). The CDR3 region has the DNA TGTGCCAGCAGCCAATTAGGGGGCTCTAGCACTGAAGCTTTCTTT. The encoded protein is CASSQLGGSSTEAFF.

The chain is built from TRBV3-1 (or the pseudogene TRBV3-2) and TRBJ2-4, with D possibly TRBD1 on 6 matching bases. V dropped 2 bases and J dropped 1 base, with 15 bases sitting between them. This CDR3 comprises 17 residues. Germline loops: CDR1 LGHDT, CDR2 YNNKEL (reference sequence). The CDR3 sequence is CASSQSSTGWAKNIQYF. DNA for the CDR3: TGTGCCAGCAGCCAATCGTCCACAGGGTGGGCCAAAAACATTCAGTACTTC.

V is TRBV19 and J is TRBJ2-1, with D maybe TRBD1 (5 bases). The germline V and J ends were trimmed by 3 bases and 6 bases, with 12 bases remaining between them. Germline V gene sequence: CDR1 LNHDA, CDR2 SQIVND (reference sequence). This CDR3 is built from 14 residues. As DNA, the CDR3 is TGTGCCAGTAGTATCTCACCCAGGGTCAATGAGCAGTTCTTC. Residues: CASSISPRVNEQFF.